The 13 T cell receptor beta chains reported below all come from one sample, sequenced in a study of blood T cell repertoires in COVID-19. Some clones are missing from TCRdb's copy, which holds only in-frame ones; the method was immunoSEQ multiplex PCR. The sample shows 250,000 to 350,000 clones, 85% to 90% of them seen only once. Input material: PBMCs or T cells enriched from blood (not recorded which). The receptors were gathered from a woman younger than 35 who had recovered from COVID-19.

The gene calls are TRBV5-4 and TRBJ2-2; D perhaps matches TRBD2 (6 bases). V dropped 4 bases and J dropped 1 base, with 14 bases sitting between them. This CDR3 spans 16 amino acids. Germline CDR1 SGHNT, CDR2 YYREEE (reference sequence). The CDR3 region is CASSRRAGGNTGELFF. In nucleotides, the CDR3 is TGTGCCAGCAGCCGGAGGGCAGGCGGGAACACCGGGGAGCTGTTTTTT.

The rearrangement links TRBV5-1 to TRBJ1-1, with D unclear. In germline, CDR1 is SGHRS, CDR2 YFSETQ. CDR3 length equals 15 residues. The V gene lost 0 bases and the J gene lost 1 base, with 10 bases spanning the gap. CDR3 bases: TGCGCCAGCAGCTTGGTAGGCAGGCAGAACACTGAAGCTTTCTTT. Amino acids: CASSLVGRQNTEAFF.

This CDR3 reads CASSKITSGGLETQYF. The CDR3 region has the DNA TGTGCCAGCAGCAAAATTACTAGCGGGGGGTTAGAGACCCAGTACTTC. The chain carries TRBV28 and TRBJ2-5, with 12 bases lining up with TRBD2. CDR3 length equals 16 residues. V gave up 6 bases and J gave up 4 bases; unmatched junction bases: 9. Germline CDR1 reads MDHEN; CDR2 reads SYDVKM.

The chain employs TRBV6-6 and TRBJ2-2; the D gene is possibly TRBD1 (5 bases). The V end lost 5 bases, the J end lost 1 base, and 11 bases lay between the germline ends. The germline gives CDR1 MNHNY, CDR2 SVGAGI (reference sequence). The CDR3 totals 15 residues. CDR3 bases: TGTGCCAGCAGTCAACTTCAGGGGAACACCGGGGAGCTGTTTTTT. This sequence encodes CASSQLQGNTGELFF.

The chain's CDR3 is CASSQEATSLGGDPQYF. Here the CDR3 DNA reads TGCGCCAGCAGCCAAGAAGCAACTAGCCTGGGAGGGGATCCGCAGTATTTT. The chain is built from TRBV4-1 and TRBJ2-3, with 7 bases identical to TRBD2. Germline CDR1 MGHRA, CDR2 YSYEKL. The CDR3 loop spans 17 amino acids. Unmatched junction bases numbered 16, after V lost 0 bases and J lost 10 bases.

The rearrangement joins TRBV7-6 to TRBJ2-1; D remains ambiguous. Germline V gene data show CDR1 as SGHVS and CDR2 as FNYEAQ. The CDR3 spans 15 residues. V was shortened by 0 bases and J by 7 bases, with 13 bases between the two germline ends. The CDR3 coding sequence is TGTGCCAGCAGCTTAGCATACGCCAGGCAAAATGAGCAGTTCTTC. Encoded protein: CASSLAYARQNEQFF.

This chain links TRBV7-2 with TRBJ2-2, with D unclear. The CDR3 is 12 amino acids. The V end was cut by 2 bases, the J end by 7 bases, with 5 bases between. Per the germline V gene, CDR1 is SGHTA and CDR2 is FQGNSA. The CDR3 is CASSLTDGELFF. The CDR3 nucleotides are TGTGCCAGCAGCTTAACAGACGGGGAGCTGTTTTTT. The variable domain in full, completed from reference TRBV7-2 and TRBJ2-2, reads GAGVSQSPSNKVTEKGKDVELRCDPISGHTALYWYRQSLGQGLEFLIYFQGNSAPDKSGLPSDRFSAERTGGSVSTLTIQRTQQEDSAVYLCASSLTDGELFFGEGSRLTVL.

This rearrangement joins TRBV4-1 to TRBJ2-5; D is possibly TRBD2 (6 bases). V lost 1 base and J 8 bases, leaving 17 bases between the germline ends. The CDR3 is 15 amino acids. The V gene's germline CDR1 is MGHRA and CDR2 YSYEKL. Here the CDR3 reads CASSQVWSRGHTQYF. CDR3 DNA: TGCGCCAGCAGCCAAGTGTGGTCGCGGGGCCATACCCAGTACTTC.

The chain combines TRBV30 with TRBJ1-6, with 7 positions matching TRBD1. The CDR3 length is 13 residues. Unmatched junction bases numbered 3, after V lost 5 bases and J lost 5 bases. Per the germline V gene, CDR1 is GTSNPN and CDR2 is SVGIG (reference sequence). The CDR3 spells CAWAGQHNSPLHF. The CDR3 DNA reads as TGTGCCTGGGCGGGACAGCATAATTCACCCCTCCACTTT.

This chain links TRBV4-1 with TRBJ1-1; possibly TRBD1 for D (5 bases). Trimming pared 4 bases from V and 2 bases from J, leaving 8 bases between. The CDR3 extends over 13 amino acids. Germline V CDR1 and CDR2: MGHRA, YSYEKL. The CDR3 DNA follows: TGCGCCAGCAGCCTTACAGGAAACACTGAAGCTTTCTTT. Protein: CASSLTGNTEAFF.

V is TRBV29-1 and J is TRBJ1-1, with 8 bases fitting TRBD1. Germline loops: CDR1 SQVTM, CDR2 ANQGSEA. The length of the CDR3 is 13 residues. After removal of 3 bases from V and 4 bases from J, the junction contained 4 bases not matched to a gene. The CDR3 DNA reads as TGCAGCGTTGAGGGTACAGGGGGCACTGAAGCTTTCTTT. Residues: CSVEGTGGTEAFF.

The chain is built from TRBV2 and TRBJ1-1, with a weak D call TRBD1 (6 bases). The CDR3 is 16 residues long. Between the trimmed V and J ends, which lost 2 bases and 1 base, there was a span of 14 bases. From germline, CDR1 is SNHLY and CDR2 FYNNEI. The CDR3 loop is CASSELGDTENTEAFF. The DNA for the CDR3 is TGTGCCAGCAGTGAATTAGGGGACACGGAGAACACTGAAGCTTTCTTT.

This chain uses TRBV2 with TRBJ1-2; weak D call: TRBD1 (5 bases). In germline, CDR1 is SNHLY, CDR2 FYNNEI. Trimming removed 3 bases from V and 1 base from J, with 18 bases in between. The CDR3 has 17 residues. Written as DNA, the CDR3 is TGTGCCAGCAGTGACCTAGGGGTAGGCGCCGGTAACTATGGCTACACCTTC. Translating it yields CASSDLGVGAGNYGYTF.